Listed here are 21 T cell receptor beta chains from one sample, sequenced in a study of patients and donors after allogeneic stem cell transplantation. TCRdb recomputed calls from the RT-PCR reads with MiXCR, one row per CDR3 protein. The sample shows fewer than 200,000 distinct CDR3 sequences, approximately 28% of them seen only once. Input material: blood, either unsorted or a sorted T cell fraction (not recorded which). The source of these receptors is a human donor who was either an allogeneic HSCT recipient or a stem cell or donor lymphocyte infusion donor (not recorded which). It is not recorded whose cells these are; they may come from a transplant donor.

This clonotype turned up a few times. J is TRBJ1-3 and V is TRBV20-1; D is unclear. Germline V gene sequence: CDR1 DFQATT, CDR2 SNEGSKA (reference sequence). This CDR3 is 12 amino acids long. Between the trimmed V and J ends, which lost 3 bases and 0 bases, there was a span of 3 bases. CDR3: CSASRSGNTIYF. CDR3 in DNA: TGCAGTGCTAGCCGCTCTGGAAACACCATATATTTT.

CDR3 coding DNA: TGTGCCAGCAGCCCGGACGACAATCAGCCCCAGCATTTT. Translation: CASSPDDNQPQHF. The chain has TRBV5-5 and TRBJ1-5; no clear D gene. Germline V CDR1 and CDR2: SGHKS, YYEKEE (reference sequence). V was pared by 4 bases and J by 3 bases, with 8 bases between. The CDR3 consists of 13 residues.

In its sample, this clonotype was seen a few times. The CDR3 here is CASSSSTGGEKLFF. The DNA of the CDR3 is TGTGCCAGCAGTTCCTCGACAGGGGGTGAAAAACTGTTTTTT. The rearrangement links TRBV6-5 to TRBJ1-4; 9 bases map to TRBD1. Germline lookup yields CDR1 MNHEY and CDR2 SVGAGI. CDR3 length: 14 residues. V lost 4 bases, J lost 7 bases, and 4 bases stayed unmatched.

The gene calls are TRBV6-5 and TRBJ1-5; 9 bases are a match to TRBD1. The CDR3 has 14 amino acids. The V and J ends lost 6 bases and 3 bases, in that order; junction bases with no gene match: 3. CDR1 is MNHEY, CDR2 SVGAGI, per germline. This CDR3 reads CASSWDRDNQPQHF. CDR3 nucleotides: TGTGCCAGCAGCTGGGACAGGGACAATCAGCCCCAGCATTTT.

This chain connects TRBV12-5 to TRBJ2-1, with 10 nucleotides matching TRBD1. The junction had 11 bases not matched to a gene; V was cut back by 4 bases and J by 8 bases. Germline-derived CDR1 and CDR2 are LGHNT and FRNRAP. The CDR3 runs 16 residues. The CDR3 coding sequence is TGTGCTAGTGGTTCCGTCCCCGGGACAGGGGTGTATGAGCAGTTCTTC. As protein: CASGSVPGTGVYEQFF.

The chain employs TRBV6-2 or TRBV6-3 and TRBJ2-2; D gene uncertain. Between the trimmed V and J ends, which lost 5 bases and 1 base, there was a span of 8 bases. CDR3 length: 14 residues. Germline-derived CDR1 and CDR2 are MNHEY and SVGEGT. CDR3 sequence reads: CASSVVVNTGELFF. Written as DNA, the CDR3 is TGTGCCAGCAGTGTGGTCGTGAACACCGGGGAGCTGTTTTTT.

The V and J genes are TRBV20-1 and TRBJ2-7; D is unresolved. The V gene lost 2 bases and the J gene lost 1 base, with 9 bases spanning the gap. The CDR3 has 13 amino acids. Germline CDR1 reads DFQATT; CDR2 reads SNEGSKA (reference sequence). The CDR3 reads CSARWGTSYEQYF. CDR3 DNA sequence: TGCAGTGCTAGATGGGGAACTTCCTACGAGCAGTACTTC.

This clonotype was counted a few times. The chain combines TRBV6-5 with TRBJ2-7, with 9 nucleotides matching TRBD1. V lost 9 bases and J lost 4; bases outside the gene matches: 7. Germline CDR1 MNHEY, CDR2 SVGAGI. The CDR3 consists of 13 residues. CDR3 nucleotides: TGTGCCAGAAGTGAACAGGGGGCTTACGAGCAGTACTTC. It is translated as CARSEQGAYEQYF.

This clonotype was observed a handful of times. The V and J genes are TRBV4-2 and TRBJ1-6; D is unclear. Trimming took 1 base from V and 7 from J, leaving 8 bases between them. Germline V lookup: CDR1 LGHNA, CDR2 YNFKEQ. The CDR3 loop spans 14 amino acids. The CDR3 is CASSQVTANSPLHF. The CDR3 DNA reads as TGTGCCAGCAGCCAAGTCACTGCCAATTCACCCCTCCACTTT.

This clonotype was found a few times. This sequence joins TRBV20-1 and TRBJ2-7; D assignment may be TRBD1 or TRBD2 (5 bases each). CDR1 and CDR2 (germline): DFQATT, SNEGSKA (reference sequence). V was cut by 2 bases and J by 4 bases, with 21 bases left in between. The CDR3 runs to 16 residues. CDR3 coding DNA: TGCAGTGCTAGAAAGCCCCAGTGGGGGTCTAATTACGAGCAGTACTTC. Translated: CSARKPQWGSNYEQYF.

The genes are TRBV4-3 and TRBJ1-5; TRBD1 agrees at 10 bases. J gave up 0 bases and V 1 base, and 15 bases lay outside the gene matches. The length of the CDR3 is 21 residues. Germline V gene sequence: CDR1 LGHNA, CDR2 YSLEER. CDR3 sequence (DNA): TGCGCCAGCAGCCAAGGAAAGTGGGGGACAGGGGCAAGATTTAGCAATCAGCCCCAGCATTTT. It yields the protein CASSQGKWGTGARFSNQPQHF.

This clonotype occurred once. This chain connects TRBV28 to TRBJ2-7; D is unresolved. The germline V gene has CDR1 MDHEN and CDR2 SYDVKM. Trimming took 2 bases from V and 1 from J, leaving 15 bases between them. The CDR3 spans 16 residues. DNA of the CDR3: TGTGCCAGCAGTTTAGAGGCAGCCTTATATTCCTACGAGCAGTACTTC. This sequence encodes CASSLEAALYSYEQYF. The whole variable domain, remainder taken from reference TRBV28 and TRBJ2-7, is DVKVTQSSRYLVKRTGEKVFLECVQDMDHENMFWYRQDPGLGLRLIYFSYDVKMKEKGDIPEGYSVSREKKERFSLILESASTNQTSMYLCASSLEAALYSYEQYFGPGTRLTVT.

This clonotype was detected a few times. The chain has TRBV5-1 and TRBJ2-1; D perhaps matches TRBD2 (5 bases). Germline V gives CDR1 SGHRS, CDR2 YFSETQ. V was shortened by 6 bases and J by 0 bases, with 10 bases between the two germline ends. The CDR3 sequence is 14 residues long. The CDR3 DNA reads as TGCGCCAGCACCGGGGTCCCCTCCTACAATGAGCAGTTCTTC. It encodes CASTGVPSYNEQFF.

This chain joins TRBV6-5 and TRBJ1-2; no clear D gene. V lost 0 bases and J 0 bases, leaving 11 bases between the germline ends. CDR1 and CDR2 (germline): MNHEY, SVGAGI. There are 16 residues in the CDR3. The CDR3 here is CASSYSVAGANYGYTF. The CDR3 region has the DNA TGTGCCAGCAGTTACTCCGTCGCAGGAGCTAACTATGGCTACACCTTC.

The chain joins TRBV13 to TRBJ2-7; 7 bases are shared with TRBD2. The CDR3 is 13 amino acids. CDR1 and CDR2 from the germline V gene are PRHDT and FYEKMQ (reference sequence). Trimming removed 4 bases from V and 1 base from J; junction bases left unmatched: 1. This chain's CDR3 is CASSSLASYEQYF. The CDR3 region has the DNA TGTGCCAGCAGCTCACTAGCGTCCTACGAGCAGTACTTC.

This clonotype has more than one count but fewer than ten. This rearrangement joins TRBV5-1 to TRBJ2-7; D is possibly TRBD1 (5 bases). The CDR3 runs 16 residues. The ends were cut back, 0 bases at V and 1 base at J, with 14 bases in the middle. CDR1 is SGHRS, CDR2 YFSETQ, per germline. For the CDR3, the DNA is TGCGCCAGCAGCTTGGGGACACTGACTGCTTCCTACGAGCAGTACTTC. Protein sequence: CASSLGTLTASYEQYF.

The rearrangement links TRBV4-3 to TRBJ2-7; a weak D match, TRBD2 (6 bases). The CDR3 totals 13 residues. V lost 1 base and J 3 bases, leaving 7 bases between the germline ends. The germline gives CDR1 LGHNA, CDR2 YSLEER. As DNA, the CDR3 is TGCGCCAGCAGCCAAGGGGGAGGCTACGAGCAGTACTTC. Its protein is CASSQGGGYEQYF.

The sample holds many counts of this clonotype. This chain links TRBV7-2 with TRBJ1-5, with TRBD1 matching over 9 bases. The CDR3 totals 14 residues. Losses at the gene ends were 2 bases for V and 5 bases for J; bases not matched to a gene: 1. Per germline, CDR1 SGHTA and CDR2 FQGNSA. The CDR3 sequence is CASSLRQGDQPQHF. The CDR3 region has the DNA TGTGCCAGCAGCTTAAGACAGGGGGATCAGCCCCAGCATTTT.

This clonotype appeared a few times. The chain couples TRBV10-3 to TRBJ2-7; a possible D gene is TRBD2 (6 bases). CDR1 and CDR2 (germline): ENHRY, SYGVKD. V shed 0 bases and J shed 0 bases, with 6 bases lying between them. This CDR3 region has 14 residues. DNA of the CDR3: TGTGCCATCAGTGAGTCGGAGGGCTCCTACGAGCAGTACTTC. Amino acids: CAISESEGSYEQYF.

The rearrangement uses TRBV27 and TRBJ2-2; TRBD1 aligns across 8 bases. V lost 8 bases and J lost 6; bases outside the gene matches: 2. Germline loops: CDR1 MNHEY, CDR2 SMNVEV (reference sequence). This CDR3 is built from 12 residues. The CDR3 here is CASGQGSGELFF. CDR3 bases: TGTGCCAGCGGACAGGGCTCCGGGGAGCTGTTTTTT.

As DNA, the CDR3 is TGTGCCAGCAGCCGACAGGGGGGGAGAACCGGGGAGCTGTTTTTT. This sequence encodes CASSRQGGRTGELFF. This chain uses TRBV6-5 with TRBJ2-2, with TRBD1 matching over 9 bases. V trimming: 6 bases; J trimming: 5 bases; junction bases outside the gene matches: 7. The CDR3 extends over 15 amino acids. The germline V gene encodes CDR1 MNHEY and CDR2 SVGAGI.